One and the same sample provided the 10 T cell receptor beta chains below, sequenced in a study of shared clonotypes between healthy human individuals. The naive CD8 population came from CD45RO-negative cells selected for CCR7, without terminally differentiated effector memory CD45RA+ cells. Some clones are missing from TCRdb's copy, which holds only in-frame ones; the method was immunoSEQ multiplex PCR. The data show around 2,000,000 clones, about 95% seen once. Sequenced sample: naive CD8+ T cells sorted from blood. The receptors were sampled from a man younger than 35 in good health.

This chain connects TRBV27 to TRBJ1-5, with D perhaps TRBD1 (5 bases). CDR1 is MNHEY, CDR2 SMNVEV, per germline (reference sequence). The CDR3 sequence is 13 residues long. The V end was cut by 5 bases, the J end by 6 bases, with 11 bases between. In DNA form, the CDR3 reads TGTGCCAGCAGTACGGGACGGGGTCAGCCCCAGCATTTT. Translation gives CASSTGRGQPQHF.

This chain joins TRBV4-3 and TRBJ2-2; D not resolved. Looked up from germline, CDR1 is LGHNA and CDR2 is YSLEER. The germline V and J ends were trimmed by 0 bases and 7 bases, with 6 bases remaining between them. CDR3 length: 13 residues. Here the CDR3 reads CASSQDGDGELFF. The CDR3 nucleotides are TGCGCCAGCAGCCAAGATGGAGACGGGGAGCTGTTTTTT.

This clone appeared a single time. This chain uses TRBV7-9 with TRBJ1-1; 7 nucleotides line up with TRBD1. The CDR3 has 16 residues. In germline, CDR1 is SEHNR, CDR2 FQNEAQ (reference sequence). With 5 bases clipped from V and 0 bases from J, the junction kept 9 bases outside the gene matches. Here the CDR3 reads CASSPPGQSMNTEAFF. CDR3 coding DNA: TGTGCCAGCAGCCCCCCGGGACAGAGTATGAACACTGAAGCTTTCTTT.

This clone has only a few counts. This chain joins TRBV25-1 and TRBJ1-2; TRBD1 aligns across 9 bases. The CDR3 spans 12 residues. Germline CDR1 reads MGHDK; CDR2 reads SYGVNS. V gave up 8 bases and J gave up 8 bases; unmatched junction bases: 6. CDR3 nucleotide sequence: TGTGCCAGCGAACAGGGGGCTTACGGCTACACCTTC. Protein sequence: CASEQGAYGYTF.

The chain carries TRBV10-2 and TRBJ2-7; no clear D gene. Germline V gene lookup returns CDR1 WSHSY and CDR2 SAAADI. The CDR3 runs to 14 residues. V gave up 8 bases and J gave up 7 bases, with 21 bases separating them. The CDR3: CASGSSPSRGEQYF. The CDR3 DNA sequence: TGCGCCAGCGGATCGTCACCGAGCCGTGGGGAGCAGTACTTC.

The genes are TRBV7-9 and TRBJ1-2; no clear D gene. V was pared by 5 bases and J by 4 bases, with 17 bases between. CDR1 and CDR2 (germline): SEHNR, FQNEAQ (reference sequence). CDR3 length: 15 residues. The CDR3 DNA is TGTGCCAGCAGCCCAAAACAATCCCTGAGCTATGGCTACACCTTC. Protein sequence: CASSPKQSLSYGYTF.

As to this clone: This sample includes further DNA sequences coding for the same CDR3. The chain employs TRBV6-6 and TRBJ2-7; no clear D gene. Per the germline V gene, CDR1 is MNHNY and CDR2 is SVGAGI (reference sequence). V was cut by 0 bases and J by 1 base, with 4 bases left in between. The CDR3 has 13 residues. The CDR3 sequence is CASSYSSSYEQYF. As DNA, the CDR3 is TGTGCCAGCAGTTACTCCAGTTCCTACGAGCAGTACTTC.

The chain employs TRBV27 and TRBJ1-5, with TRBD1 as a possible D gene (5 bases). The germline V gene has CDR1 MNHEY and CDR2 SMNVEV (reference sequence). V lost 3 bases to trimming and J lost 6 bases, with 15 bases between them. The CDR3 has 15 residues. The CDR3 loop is CASSFGGGASQPQHF. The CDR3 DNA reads TGTGCCAGCAGTTTCGGAGGAGGGGCCAGTCAGCCCCAGCATTTT.

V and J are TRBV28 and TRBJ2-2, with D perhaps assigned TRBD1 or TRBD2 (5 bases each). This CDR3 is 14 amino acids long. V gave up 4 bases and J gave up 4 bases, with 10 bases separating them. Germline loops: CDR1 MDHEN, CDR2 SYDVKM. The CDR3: CASSSHGTTGELFF. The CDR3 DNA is TGTGCCAGCAGTTCTCATGGGACCACCGGGGAGCTGTTTTTT. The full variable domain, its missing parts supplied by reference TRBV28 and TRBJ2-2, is DVKVTQSSRYLVKRTGEKVFLECVQDMDHENMFWYRQDPGLGLRLIYFSYDVKMKEKGDIPEGYSVSREKKERFSLILESASTNQTSMYLCASSSHGTTGELFFGEGSRLTVL.

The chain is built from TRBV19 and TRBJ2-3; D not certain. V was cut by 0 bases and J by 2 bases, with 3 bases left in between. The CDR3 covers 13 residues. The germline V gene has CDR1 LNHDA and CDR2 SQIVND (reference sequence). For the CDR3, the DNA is TGTGCCAGTAGTATAGAGCACACAGATACGCAGTATTTT. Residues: CASSIEHTDTQYF.